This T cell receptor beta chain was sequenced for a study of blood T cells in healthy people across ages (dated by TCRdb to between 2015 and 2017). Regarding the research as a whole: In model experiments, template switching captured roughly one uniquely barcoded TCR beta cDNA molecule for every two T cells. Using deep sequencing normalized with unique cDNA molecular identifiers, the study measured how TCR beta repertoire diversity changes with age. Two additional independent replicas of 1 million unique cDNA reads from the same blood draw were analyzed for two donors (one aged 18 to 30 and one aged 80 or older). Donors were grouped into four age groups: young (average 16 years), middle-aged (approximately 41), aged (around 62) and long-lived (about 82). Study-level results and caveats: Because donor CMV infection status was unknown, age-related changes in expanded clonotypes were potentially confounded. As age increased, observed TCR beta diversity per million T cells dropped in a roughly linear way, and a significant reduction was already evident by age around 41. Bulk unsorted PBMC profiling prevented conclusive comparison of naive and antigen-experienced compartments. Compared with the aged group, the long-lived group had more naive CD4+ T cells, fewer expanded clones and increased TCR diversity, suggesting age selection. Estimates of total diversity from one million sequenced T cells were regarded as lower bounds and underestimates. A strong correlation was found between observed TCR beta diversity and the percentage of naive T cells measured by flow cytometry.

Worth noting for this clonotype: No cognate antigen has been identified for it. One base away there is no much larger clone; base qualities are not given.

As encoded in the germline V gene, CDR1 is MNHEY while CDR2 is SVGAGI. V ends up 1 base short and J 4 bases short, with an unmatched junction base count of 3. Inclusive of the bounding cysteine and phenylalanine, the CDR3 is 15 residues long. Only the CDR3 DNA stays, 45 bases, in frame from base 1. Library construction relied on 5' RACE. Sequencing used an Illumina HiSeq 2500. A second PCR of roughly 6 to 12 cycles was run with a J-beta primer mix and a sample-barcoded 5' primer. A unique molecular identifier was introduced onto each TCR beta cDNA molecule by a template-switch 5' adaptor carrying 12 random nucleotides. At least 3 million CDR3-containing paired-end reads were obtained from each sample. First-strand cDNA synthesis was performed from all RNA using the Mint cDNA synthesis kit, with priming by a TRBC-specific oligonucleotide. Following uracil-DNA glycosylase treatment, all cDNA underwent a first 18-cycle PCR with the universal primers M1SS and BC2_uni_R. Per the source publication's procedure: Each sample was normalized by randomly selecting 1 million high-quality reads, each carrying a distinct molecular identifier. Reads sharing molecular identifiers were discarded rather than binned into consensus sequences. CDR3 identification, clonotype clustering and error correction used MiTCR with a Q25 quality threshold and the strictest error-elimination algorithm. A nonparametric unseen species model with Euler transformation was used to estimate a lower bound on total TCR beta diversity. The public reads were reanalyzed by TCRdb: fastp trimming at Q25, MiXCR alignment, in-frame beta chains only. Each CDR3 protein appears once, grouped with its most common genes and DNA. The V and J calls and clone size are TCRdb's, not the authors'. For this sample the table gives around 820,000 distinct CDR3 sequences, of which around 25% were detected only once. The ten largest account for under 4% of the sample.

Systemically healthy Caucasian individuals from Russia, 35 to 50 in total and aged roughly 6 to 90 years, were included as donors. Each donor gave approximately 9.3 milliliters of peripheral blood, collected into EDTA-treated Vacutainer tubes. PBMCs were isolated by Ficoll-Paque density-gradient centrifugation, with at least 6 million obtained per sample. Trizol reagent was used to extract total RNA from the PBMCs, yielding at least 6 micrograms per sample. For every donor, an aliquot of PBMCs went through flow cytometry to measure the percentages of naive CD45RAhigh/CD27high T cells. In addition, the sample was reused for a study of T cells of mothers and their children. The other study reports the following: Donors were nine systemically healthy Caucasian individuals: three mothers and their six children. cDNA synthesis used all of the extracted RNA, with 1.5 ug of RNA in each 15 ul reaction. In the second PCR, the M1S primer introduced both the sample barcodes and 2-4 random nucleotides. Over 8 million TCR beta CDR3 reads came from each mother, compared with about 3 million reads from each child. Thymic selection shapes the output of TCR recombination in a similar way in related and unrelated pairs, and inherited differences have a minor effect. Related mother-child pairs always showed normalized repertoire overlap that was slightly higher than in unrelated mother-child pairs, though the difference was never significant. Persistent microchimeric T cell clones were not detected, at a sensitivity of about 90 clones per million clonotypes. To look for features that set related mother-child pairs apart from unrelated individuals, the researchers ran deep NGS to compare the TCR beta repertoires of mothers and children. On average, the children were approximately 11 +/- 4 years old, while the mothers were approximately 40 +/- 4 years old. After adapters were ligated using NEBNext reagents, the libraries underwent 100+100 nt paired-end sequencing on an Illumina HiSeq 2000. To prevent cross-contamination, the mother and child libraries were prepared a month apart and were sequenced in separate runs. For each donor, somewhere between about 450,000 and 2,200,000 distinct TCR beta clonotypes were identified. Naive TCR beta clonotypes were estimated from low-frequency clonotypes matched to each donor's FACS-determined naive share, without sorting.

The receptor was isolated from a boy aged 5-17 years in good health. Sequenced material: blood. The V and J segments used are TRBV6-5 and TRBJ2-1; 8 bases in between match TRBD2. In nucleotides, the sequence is TGTGCCAGCAGTTACTTGGCGGGAGGATACAATGAGCAGTTCTTC. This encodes CASSYLAGGYNEQFF.